The 30 T cell receptor beta chains below come from one sample, sequenced in a study of T-cell reconstitution after alpha-beta-depleted transplantation in children. Construction of the TCRbeta library involved unique molecular identifiers. In TCRdb, the PCR reads were re-called with MiXCR into one record per CDR3 protein. The sample lists roughly 420,000 distinct CDR3 sequences, about 16% occurring once. The material was PBMCs, mostly from graft donor cells, obtained 360 days after TCRalphabeta/CD19-depleted stem cell transplant. The receptors were gathered from a boy in the first two years of life who had a stem cell transplant for Wiskott-Aldrich syndrome, so the T cells may come from the graft donor.

The chain employs TRBV6-2 or TRBV6-3 and TRBJ2-1; 9 nucleotides align to TRBD2. Germline CDR1 reads MNHEY; CDR2 reads SVGEGT. The V gene end was trimmed by 2 bases and the J gene end by 7 bases; junction bases not matched to a gene: 6. This CDR3 comprises 15 residues. DNA of the CDR3: TGTGCCAGCAGTTACAGGGCGGGAGGGCCAAATGAGCAGTTCTTC. It encodes CASSYRAGGPNEQFF.

This clonotype has more than one count but fewer than ten. The chain is built from TRBV20-1 and TRBJ2-7, with D perhaps TRBD1 (5 bases). The CDR3 extends over 13 amino acids. V was trimmed by 2 bases and J by 4 bases, leaving 12 bases between them. Looked up from germline, CDR1 is DFQATT and CDR2 is SNEGSKA (reference sequence). CDR3 sequence: CSARRAGLYEQYF. The CDR3, as DNA: TGCAGTGCTAGACGGGCAGGGTTATACGAGCAGTACTTC.

CDR3 sequence: CAITGDSYNEQFF. The CDR3 nucleotides are TGTGCCATCACCGGCGACTCCTACAATGAGCAGTTCTTC. The chain couples TRBV10-3 to TRBJ2-1; D is unresolved. The CDR3 loop spans 13 amino acids. V lost 7 bases and J lost 0, with 7 bases in between. CDR1 is ENHRY and CDR2 is SYGVKD in the germline V gene.

This clonotype was picked up a small number of times. The genes are TRBV4-1 and TRBJ1-5, with D unclear. Germline assignment: CDR1 MGHRA and CDR2 YSYEKL. Trimming took 4 bases from V and 1 from J, leaving 11 bases between them. The CDR3 is 15 residues long. CDR3 in DNA: TGCGCCAGCAGCCGGCACGGTGGGAGCAATCAGCCCCAGCATTTT. This translates into CASSRHGGSNQPQHF.

The CDR3 region is CASSQDGIFADTQYF. The DNA of the CDR3 is TGTGCCAGCAGCCAAGATGGGATATTCGCAGATACGCAGTATTTT. The chain is built from TRBV14 and TRBJ2-3; D gene unclear. Germline values: CDR1 SGHDN, CDR2 FVKESK. The V end lost 0 bases, the J end lost 4 bases, and 11 bases lay between the germline ends. The CDR3 loop spans 15 amino acids.

This clonotype was recorded at least ten times. The CDR3 loop is CASSLTTGWGRAKNIQYF. Here the CDR3 DNA reads TGCGCCAGCAGCCTGACGACAGGATGGGGACGAGCCAAAAACATTCAGTACTTC. This chain uses TRBV4-3 with TRBJ2-4, with D possibly TRBD1 on 6 matching bases. The germline V gene has CDR1 LGHNA and CDR2 YSLEER. This CDR3 contains 18 residues. Trimming removed 4 bases from V and 0 bases from J, with 19 bases in between.

This chain joins TRBV5-1 and TRBJ2-3, with D perhaps being TRBD1 or TRBD2 (6 bases each). The CDR3 is made up of 17 amino acids. Germline V gives CDR1 SGHRS, CDR2 YFSETQ. V was cut by 2 bases and J by 0 bases, with 16 bases left in between. The CDR3 loop reads CASSLKRGAGSTDTQYF. CDR3 coding DNA: TGCGCCAGCAGCTTAAAAAGGGGGGCTGGGAGCACAGATACGCAGTATTTT.

The chain carries TRBV29-1 and TRBJ2-5, with D possibly matching TRBD1 (5 bases). Germline V gene sequence: CDR1 SQVTM, CDR2 ANQGSEA. V was trimmed by 7 bases and J by 4 bases, leaving 13 bases between them. The CDR3 is 12 amino acids. The DNA of the CDR3 is TGCAGCGACACCGCAAGGGGAGAGACCCAGTACTTC. It is translated as CSDTARGETQYF.

This clonotype has more than one count but fewer than ten. J is TRBJ1-2 and V is TRBV7-9; D is undetermined. This CDR3 region has 14 residues. The V gene lost 3 bases and the J gene lost 4 bases, with 12 bases spanning the gap. CDR1 SEHNR and CDR2 FQNEAQ come from the germline V gene (reference sequence). CDR3 in amino acids: CASSLRGDPYGYTF. DNA of the CDR3: TGTGCCAGCAGCTTGCGAGGAGACCCCTATGGCTACACCTTC.

This clonotype occurred a few times. The chain recombines TRBV28 with TRBJ2-4; weak D call: TRBD1 (6 bases). Germline V gene data show CDR1 as MDHEN and CDR2 as SYDVKM. The CDR3 spans 12 residues. CDR3 nucleotide sequence: TGTGTTACCACAGGGTCCGGGAACATTCAGTACTTC. It encodes CVTTGSGNIQYF.

A few counts support this clonotype. The chain links TRBV20-1 to TRBJ2-7, with no clear D. V lost 3 bases and J lost 4, with 16 bases in between. CDR3 length: 14 residues. CDR1 is DFQATT and CDR2 is SNEGSKA in the germline V gene (reference sequence). In nucleotides, the CDR3 is TGCAGTGCTAGCGGAGAGATTGGCGTTTACGAGCAGTACTTC. Translation gives CSASGEIGVYEQYF.

This clonotype occurred a few times. The J gene is TRBJ2-1, the V gene TRBV20-1, with 9 bases fitting TRBD2. After removal of 7 bases from V and 9 bases from J, the junction contained 7 bases not matched to a gene. The CDR3 loop spans 12 amino acids. From germline, CDR1 is DFQATT and CDR2 SNEGSKA (reference sequence). In DNA form, the CDR3 reads TGCAGTGGGGCGGGGGGGCCCGGTGAGCAGTTCTTC. Residues: CSGAGGPGEQFF.

The V and J genes are TRBV4-3 and TRBJ2-1; TRBD2 might be the D (5 bases). This CDR3 spans 17 amino acids. V shed 2 bases and J shed 4 bases, with 18 bases lying between them. Germline loops: CDR1 LGHNA, CDR2 YSLEER. The CDR3 DNA is TGCGCCAGCAGCCAAAGCACGAAGGCCGGAGGTTACAATGAGCAGTTCTTC. It is translated as CASSQSTKAGGYNEQFF.

The sample holds a few counts of this clonotype. The chain uses TRBV11-2 and TRBJ2-1; 9 bases match TRBD1. Germline CDR1 SGHAT, CDR2 FQNNGV. With V trimmed by 1 base and J by 0 bases, 1 base remained unmatched. This CDR3 spans 16 amino acids. CDR3 DNA: TGTGCCAGCAGCTTAGTGACAGGGGGCTCCTACAATGAGCAGTTCTTC. Protein sequence: CASSLVTGGSYNEQFF. The full variable domain, completed using reference TRBV11-2 and TRBJ2-1, is EAGVAQSPRYKIIEKRQSVAFWCNPISGHATLYWYQQILGQGPKLLIQFQNNGVVDDSQLPKDRFSAERLKGVDSTLKIQPAKLEDSAVYLCASSLVTGGSYNEQFFGPGTRLTVL.

The table lists this clonotype with a few counts. This rearrangement joins TRBV13 to TRBJ2-7; 7 bases are shared with TRBD2. Germline V gene sequence: CDR1 PRHDT, CDR2 FYEKMQ (reference sequence). CDR3 length: 14 residues. V trimming: 2 bases; J trimming: 2 bases; junction bases outside the gene matches: 3. The DNA of the CDR3 is TGTGCCAGCAGCTTAAGCGGGGAGACCTACGAGCAGTACTTC. Amino acids: CASSLSGETYEQYF. The full variable domain, its missing parts supplied by reference TRBV13 and TRBJ2-7, is AAGVIQSPRHLIKEKRETATLKCYPIPRHDTVYWYQQGPGQDPQFLISFYEKMQSDKGSIPDRFSAQQFSDYHSELNMSSLELGDSALYFCASSLSGETYEQYFGPGTRLTVT.

This clonotype was recorded a few times. The rearrangement links TRBV5-1 to TRBJ2-1; 11 bases line up with TRBD2. The V segment lost 4 bases and the J segment 8 bases; nucleotides outside the gene matches: 2. This CDR3 contains 13 residues. Per the germline V gene, CDR1 is SGHRS and CDR2 is YFSETQ. CDR3: CASSMTSGDEQFF. The CDR3 DNA sequence: TGCGCCAGCAGCATGACTAGCGGGGATGAGCAGTTCTTC.

This clonotype was counted only a few times. The V and J genes are TRBV10-3 and TRBJ2-3; TRBD2 agrees at 11 bases. CDR1 and CDR2 (germline): ENHRY, SYGVKD. V was pared by 4 bases and J by 6 bases, with 12 bases of the junction left unmatched. This CDR3 comprises 17 residues. The CDR3 reads CAISGSPGLAALDTQYF. DNA for the CDR3: TGTGCCATCAGTGGATCCCCGGGACTAGCGGCTCTTGATACGCAGTATTTT.

This chain uses TRBV12-3 or TRBV12-4 with TRBJ2-1; tentatively, D is TRBD1 or TRBD2 (5 bases each). This CDR3 comprises 16 residues. The V end lost 9 bases, the J end lost 7 bases, and 25 bases lay between the germline ends. CDR3 DNA sequence: TGTGCCAGTGACTCAGCCAAGGGGACGCCTGGTAATGAGCAGTTCTTC. Its protein product is CASDSAKGTPGNEQFF.

The rearrangement joins TRBV12-3 or TRBV12-4 to TRBJ1-1; D possibly corresponds to TRBD1 (5 bases). The CDR3 runs 14 residues. V shed 6 bases and J shed 7 bases, with 18 bases lying between them. CDR3 in amino acids: CASSFDRVINEAFF. For the CDR3, the DNA is TGTGCCAGCAGCTTCGACAGAGTTATTAATGAAGCTTTCTTT.

This clonotype was seen more than once but under ten times. The chain joins TRBV10-3 to TRBJ2-1; the D is unclear. Deletions cut 2 bases from V and 2 bases from J, with 13 bases between. The CDR3 totals 16 residues. Germline assignment: CDR1 ENHRY and CDR2 SYGVKD. Here the CDR3 DNA reads TGTGCCATCAGTGAGCTTCGACTGCTTGCCTACAATGAGCAGTTCTTC. Its protein is CAISELRLLAYNEQFF.

V gene TRBV29-1 combines with J gene TRBJ2-5; D possibly corresponds to TRBD1 (6 bases). V was cut by 1 base and J by 5 bases, with 11 bases left in between. Germline CDR1 is SQVTM and CDR2 is ANQGSEA. The CDR3 has 13 amino acids. The CDR3 is CSVEGQVGETQYF. CDR3 sequence (DNA): TGCAGCGTTGAAGGACAGGTGGGGGAGACCCAGTACTTC.

This clonotype was seen ten or more times. The V and J genes are TRBV5-1 and TRBJ2-6; D ambiguous. CDR1 is SGHRS, CDR2 YFSETQ, per germline. Trimming cost V 6 bases and J 0 bases, with 4 bases left between them. The CDR3 has 13 residues. CDR3 sequence: CASKSSGANVLTF. The CDR3 DNA reads as TGCGCCAGCAAGAGCTCTGGGGCCAACGTCCTGACTTTC. The full variable domain, in which reference TRBV5-1 and TRBJ2-6 provide the parts outside the CDR3, is KAGVTQTPRYLIKTRGQQVTLSCSPISGHRSVSWYQQTPGQGLQFLFEYFSETQRNKGNFPGRFSGRQFSNSRSEMNVSTLELGDSALYLCASKSSGANVLTFGAGSRLTVL.

The chain has TRBV7-2 and TRBJ2-7; D ambiguous. Germline lookup yields CDR1 SGHTA and CDR2 FQGNSA. V was cut by 3 bases and J by 3 bases, with 18 bases left in between. This CDR3 region has 16 residues. The CDR3 DNA reads as TGTGCCAGCAGCTTCCAGACCGATAGCAGTCACTACGAGCAGTACTTC. It encodes CASSFQTDSSHYEQYF.

This clonotype was seen more than once but under ten times. This sequence joins TRBV7-9 and TRBJ2-1; D unclear. The CDR3 is made up of 12 amino acids. Germline assignment: CDR1 SEHNR and CDR2 FQNEAQ (reference sequence). Trimming shortened V by 5 bases and J by 8 bases, and 10 bases separated the two germline ends. CDR3 loop: CASSQISHEQFF. The CDR3 bases are TGTGCCAGCAGCCAAATCTCTCATGAGCAGTTCTTC.

The J gene is TRBJ2-1, the V gene TRBV6-1; D is possibly TRBD2 (6 bases). The CDR3 has 17 amino acids. Between the trimmed V and J ends, which lost 6 bases and 4 bases, there was a span of 22 bases. Germline V lookup: CDR1 MNHNS, CDR2 SASEGT. The CDR3 nucleotides are TGTGCCAGCAGCCTATCCCCGGGCGGGACCATTTACAATGAGCAGTTCTTC. Translated: CASSLSPGGTIYNEQFF.

V is TRBV4-3 and J is TRBJ2-3; D is undetermined. V lost 0 bases and J lost 3, with 7 bases in between. This CDR3 comprises 14 residues. The germline CDR1 and CDR2 sequences are LGHNA and YSLEER. The CDR3 sequence is CASSQDVGTDTQYF. The DNA of the CDR3 is TGCGCCAGCAGCCAAGATGTGGGGACAGATACGCAGTATTTT.

J is TRBJ2-7 and V is TRBV7-9; tentative D call: TRBD2 (5 bases). There are 14 residues in the CDR3. Trimming left V 3 bases short and J 7 bases short, with 16 bases between. Per germline, CDR1 SEHNR and CDR2 FQNEAQ (reference sequence). CDR3 nucleotides: TGTGCCAGCAGCTTTTGGGAGAGAGACAATGAGCAGTACTTC. The encoded protein is CASSFWERDNEQYF.

This chain joins TRBV5-1 and TRBJ2-1; 9 positions agree with TRBD2. The trim removed 0 bases at V and 5 bases at J, leaving 6 bases unmatched. The length of the CDR3 is 16 residues. CDR1 is SGHRS and CDR2 is YFSETQ in the germline V gene. This CDR3 is CASSLDLAGGHNEQFF. DNA for the CDR3: TGCGCCAGCAGCTTGGATCTGGCGGGGGGGCACAATGAGCAGTTCTTC.

This clonotype has only a few counts. V gene TRBV4-1 combines with J gene TRBJ2-5; tentatively, D is TRBD2 (6 bases). The CDR3 is 17 amino acids. Trimming removed 0 bases at V and 3 bases at J, with 17 bases between. Germline lookup yields CDR1 MGHRA and CDR2 YSYEKL. In DNA form, the CDR3 reads TGCGCCAGCAGCCAAGATCGGGCCGCGCGGAGGGAAGAGACCCAGTACTTC. This gives the protein CASSQDRAARREETQYF.

This clonotype was picked up many times. The rearrangement links TRBV4-2 to TRBJ2-5; D not resolved. Germline V gene lookup returns CDR1 LGHNA and CDR2 YNFKEQ. This CDR3 comprises 16 residues. The V gene lost 3 bases and the J gene lost 2 bases, with 16 bases spanning the gap. The CDR3 nucleotides read TGTGCCAGCAGCCATCACGGAGCCACCAAGCAAGAGACCCAGTACTTC. Translating it yields CASSHHGATKQETQYF.